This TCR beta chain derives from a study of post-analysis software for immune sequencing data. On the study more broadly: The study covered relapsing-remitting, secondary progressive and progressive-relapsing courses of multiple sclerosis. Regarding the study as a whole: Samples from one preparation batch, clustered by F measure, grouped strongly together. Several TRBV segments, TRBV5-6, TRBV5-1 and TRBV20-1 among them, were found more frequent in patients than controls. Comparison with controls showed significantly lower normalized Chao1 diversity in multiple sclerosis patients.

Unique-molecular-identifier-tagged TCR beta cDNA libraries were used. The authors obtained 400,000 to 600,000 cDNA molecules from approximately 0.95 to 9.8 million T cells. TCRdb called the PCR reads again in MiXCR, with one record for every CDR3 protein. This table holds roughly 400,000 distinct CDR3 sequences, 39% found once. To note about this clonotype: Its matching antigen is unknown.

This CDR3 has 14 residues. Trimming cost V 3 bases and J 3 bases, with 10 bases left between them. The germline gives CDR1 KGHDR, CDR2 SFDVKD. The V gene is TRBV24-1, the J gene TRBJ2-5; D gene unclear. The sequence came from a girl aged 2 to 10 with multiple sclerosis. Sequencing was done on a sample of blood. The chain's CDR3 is CATSDSRFEETQYF. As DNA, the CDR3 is TGTGCCACCAGTGATAGTCGGTTCGAAGAGACCCAGTACTTC.